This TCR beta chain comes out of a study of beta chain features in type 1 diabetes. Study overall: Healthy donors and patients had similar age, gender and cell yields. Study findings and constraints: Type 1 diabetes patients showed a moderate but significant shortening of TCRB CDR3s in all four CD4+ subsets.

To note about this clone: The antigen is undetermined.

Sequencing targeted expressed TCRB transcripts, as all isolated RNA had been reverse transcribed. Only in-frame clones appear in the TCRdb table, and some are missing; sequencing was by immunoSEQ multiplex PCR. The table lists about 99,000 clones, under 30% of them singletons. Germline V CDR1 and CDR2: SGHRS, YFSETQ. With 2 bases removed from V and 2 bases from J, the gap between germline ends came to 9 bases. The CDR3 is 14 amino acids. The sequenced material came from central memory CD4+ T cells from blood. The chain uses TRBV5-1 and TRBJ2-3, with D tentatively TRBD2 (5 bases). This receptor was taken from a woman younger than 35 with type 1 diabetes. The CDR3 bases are TGCGCCAGCAGCTTCCGGCGGGCCACAGATACGCAGTATTTT. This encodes CASSFRRATDTQYF.